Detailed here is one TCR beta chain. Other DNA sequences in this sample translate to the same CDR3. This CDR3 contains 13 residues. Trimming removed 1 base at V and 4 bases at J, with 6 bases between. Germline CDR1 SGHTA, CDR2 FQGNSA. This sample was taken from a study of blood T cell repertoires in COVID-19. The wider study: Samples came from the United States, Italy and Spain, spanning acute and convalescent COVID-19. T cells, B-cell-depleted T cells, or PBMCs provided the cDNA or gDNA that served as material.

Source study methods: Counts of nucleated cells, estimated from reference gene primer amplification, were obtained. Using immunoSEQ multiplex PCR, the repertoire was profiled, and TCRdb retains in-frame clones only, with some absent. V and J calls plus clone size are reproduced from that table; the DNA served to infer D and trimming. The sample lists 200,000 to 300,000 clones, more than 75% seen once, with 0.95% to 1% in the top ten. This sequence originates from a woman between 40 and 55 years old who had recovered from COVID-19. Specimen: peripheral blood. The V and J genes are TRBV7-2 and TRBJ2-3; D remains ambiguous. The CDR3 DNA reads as TGTGCCAGCAGCTTAGGGGCTGCAGATACGCAGTATTTT. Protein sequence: CASSLGAADTQYF.